The 28 T cell receptor beta chains reported below all come from one sample, sequenced in a study of patients with pleural tuberculosis. MiXCR, run by TCRdb on the reads, gives a single entry per CDR3 protein. The sample includes roughly 27,000 distinct CDR3 sequences, 15% to 20% of them seen just once. The material sequenced was peripheral blood. These receptors were obtained from a human donor with pleural tuberculosis.

This clonotype appeared many times. The rearrangement links TRBV27 to TRBJ1-5; D may be TRBD1 (5 bases). V lost 10 bases to trimming and J lost 3 bases, with 13 bases between them. The CDR3 sequence is 13 residues long. CDR1 and CDR2 from the germline V gene are MNHEY and SMNVEV (reference sequence). The CDR3: CATGRGDNQPQHF. CDR3 bases: TGTGCCACTGGCCGGGGGGACAATCAGCCCCAGCATTTT.

This clonotype was counted ten times or more. The CDR3 loop reads CASSLASSAYNEQFF. CDR3 coding DNA: TGTGCCAGCAGCTTGGCATCTAGCGCATACAATGAGCAGTTCTTC. The chain combines TRBV5-4 with TRBJ2-1; D may be TRBD2 (6 bases). This CDR3 comprises 15 residues. CDR1 is SGHNT and CDR2 is YYREEE in the germline V gene (reference sequence). Trimming shortened V by 0 bases and J by 4 bases, and 11 bases separated the two germline ends.

Points on this clonotype: This CDR3 fails to terminate in the conserved phenylalanine or tryptophan, so it likely reflects a read error. The DNA is omitted, as the CDR3 cannot be located on it reliably, and the CDR3 follows TCRdb's listing. The CDR3 protein is CATGNPGERRKYL. J is TRBJ2-5 and V is TRBV24-1; the table's D call TRBD1 went unverified against the DNA. Germline V gene data show CDR1 as KGHDR and CDR2 as SFDVKD. 13 amino acids form the CDR3, both terminal residues included.

This clonotype was seen many times. The chain is built from TRBV4-1 and TRBJ1-2; 10 nucleotides align to TRBD1. The CDR3 consists of 16 residues. Germline-derived CDR1 and CDR2 are MGHRA and YSYEKL. The V segment lost 6 bases and the J segment 1 base; nucleotides outside the gene matches: 8. CDR3 bases: TGCGCCAGCAGTCTCACCGGGACAGGGGTTAACTATGGCTACACCTTC. This translates into CASSLTGTGVNYGYTF.

In its sample, this clonotype was seen many times. The genes are TRBV24-1 and TRBJ2-1, with D tentatively TRBD2 (5 bases). This CDR3 spans 15 amino acids. V lost 1 base, J lost 5 bases, and 11 bases lay in between. The V gene's germline CDR1 is KGHDR and CDR2 SFDVKD. The CDR3 DNA reads as TGTGCCACCAGTGATTTAGCGGCTAATAACAATGAGCAGTTCTTC. Translation gives CATSDLAANNNEQFF.

This clonotype showed up many times. The J gene is TRBJ2-1, the V gene TRBV2; tentatively, D is TRBD1 (6 bases). V was clipped by 6 bases and J by 7 bases, with 16 bases between them. This CDR3 is built from 14 residues. Germline lookup yields CDR1 SNHLY and CDR2 FYNNEI. CDR3 in DNA: TGTGCCAGCAGCCCCCAGGGCCAGGGGAATGAGCAGTTCTTC. Its translation: CASSPQGQGNEQFF. Full variable domain (rest looked up from reference TRBV2 and TRBJ2-1): EPEVTQTPSHQVTQMGQEVILRCVPISNHLYFYWYRQILGQKVEFLVSFYNNEISEKSEIFDDQFSVERPDGSNFTLKIRSTKLEDSAMYFCASSPQGQGNEQFFGPGTRLTVL.

This clonotype has a count of ten or more. The chain uses TRBV18 and TRBJ2-5; 9 bases line up with TRBD2. The CDR3 extends over 16 amino acids. V lost 3 bases and J lost 0; bases outside the gene matches: 5. Germline assignment: CDR1 KGHSH and CDR2 LQKENI. This chain's CDR3 is CASSPRLAVNQETQYF. In DNA form, the CDR3 reads TGTGCCAGCTCACCCAGACTAGCGGTTAACCAAGAGACCCAGTACTTC.

By frequency in the sample, this clonotype is medium-sized (0.01 to 0.1%). This chain uses TRBV20-1 with TRBJ2-1; D is uncertain. The germline V gene encodes CDR1 DFQATT and CDR2 SNEGSKA (reference sequence). V was shortened by 3 bases and J by 2 bases, with 5 bases between the two germline ends. CDR3 length equals 12 residues. The CDR3 sequence: CSASGPYNEQFF. The CDR3 DNA is TGCAGTGCTAGCGGGCCCTACAATGAGCAGTTCTTC.

This clonotype was observed many times. The rearrangement joins TRBV9 to TRBJ2-5; D uncertain. CDR3 length: 14 amino acids. Germline CDR1 and CDR2: SGDLS and YYNGEE. V was clipped by 0 bases and J by 2 bases, with 8 bases between them. The CDR3 nucleotides read TGTGCCAGCAGCGTAGCTTTCGGACAAGAGACCCAGTACTTC. Its translation is CASSVAFGQETQYF.

This clonotype was recorded at least ten times. The chain employs TRBV4-1 and TRBJ2-2, with a possible D match to TRBD2 (6 bases). The germline V gene has CDR1 MGHRA and CDR2 YSYEKL. Between the trimmed V and J ends, which lost 0 bases and 4 bases, there was a span of 9 bases. This CDR3 is built from 15 residues. The CDR3 is CASSQDGSGTGELFF. The DNA for the CDR3 is TGCGCCAGCAGCCAAGACGGGAGTGGCACCGGGGAGCTGTTTTTT.

This clonotype is categorized as medium-sized (0.01 to 0.1%). This CDR3 is CSARDYAGWFF. DNA for the CDR3: TGCAGTGCTAGAGATTACGCGGGTTGGTTCTTC. The chain links TRBV20-1 to TRBJ2-1; perhaps TRBD2 as D (5 bases). Germline loops: CDR1 DFQATT, CDR2 SNEGSKA (reference sequence). The V gene lost 0 bases and the J gene lost 15 bases, with 12 bases spanning the gap. There are 11 residues in the CDR3.

There are many counts of this clonotype. The chain is built from TRBV4-3 and TRBJ2-1; the match to TRBD1 covers 7 bases. The germline CDR1 and CDR2 sequences are LGHNA and YSLEER. The CDR3 has 16 amino acids. The ends lost 3 bases at V and 8 bases at J; junction bases unmatched: 13. As DNA, the CDR3 is TGCGCCAGCAGCCAGTTACAGGGGAACGGTCTTCATGAGCAGTTCTTC. This gives the protein CASSQLQGNGLHEQFF.

This clonotype occurred many times. The chain combines TRBV20-1 with TRBJ1-4, with TRBD1 as a possible D gene (5 bases). This CDR3 has 15 amino acids. Trimming stripped 7 bases from V and 2 bases from J, with 17 bases between. Germline assignment: CDR1 DFQATT and CDR2 SNEGSKA (reference sequence). As DNA, the CDR3 is TGCAGTGTCCCCGACAGAGGGTTGACTAATGAAAAACTGTTTTTT. It is translated as CSVPDRGLTNEKLFF.

This clonotype has at least ten counts. V is TRBV2 and J is TRBJ2-3, with D hard to call. Germline lookup yields CDR1 SNHLY and CDR2 FYNNEI. This CDR3 has 14 residues. Trimming left V 6 bases short and J 0 bases short, with 10 bases between. The CDR3 DNA follows: TGTGCCAGCAGAACCTTTAGCAGCACAGATACGCAGTATTTT. Encoded protein: CASRTFSSTDTQYF.

This clonotype was counted many times. The rearrangement links TRBV4-3 to TRBJ2-1; possibly TRBD1 or TRBD2 for D (7 bases each). Germline-derived CDR1 and CDR2 are LGHNA and YSLEER. V lost 0 bases and J 8 bases, leaving 20 bases between the germline ends. The CDR3 covers 17 residues. The DNA for the CDR3 is TGCGCCAGCAGCCAAGATAGGGAGGGGGCGACGTTCGATGAGCAGTTCTTC. Its translation: CASSQDREGATFDEQFF.

This clonotype showed up many times. The chain joins TRBV18 to TRBJ1-1; D perhaps matches TRBD1 (6 bases). V was shortened by 6 bases and J by 0 bases, with 11 bases between the two germline ends. There are 14 residues in the CDR3. CDR1 is KGHSH and CDR2 is LQKENI in the germline V gene. The DNA of the CDR3 is TGTGCCAGCTCCCAGGGGCCGGTGAACACTGAAGCTTTCTTT. Encoded protein: CASSQGPVNTEAFF.

This clonotype occurred many times. The chain recombines TRBV12-3 or TRBV12-4 with TRBJ2-1, with D possibly TRBD2 on 6 matching bases. Trimming pared 3 bases from V and 3 bases from J, leaving 12 bases between. The CDR3 runs to 15 residues. The CDR3 loop is CASSFGGTYYNEQFF. Written as DNA, the CDR3 is TGTGCCAGCAGTTTCGGCGGGACCTACTACAATGAGCAGTTCTTC.

This clonotype was recorded many times. The chain joins TRBV19 to TRBJ2-6, with 9 bases identical to TRBD1. V trimming: 7 bases; J trimming: 0 bases; junction bases outside the gene matches: 7. The germline CDR1 and CDR2 sequences are LNHDA and SQIVND (reference sequence). This CDR3 region has 17 residues. The CDR3 nucleotides read TGTGCCAGTAAGACAGGGGGTTTATACTCTGGGGCCAACGTCCTGACTTTC. The encoded protein is CASKTGGLYSGANVLTF.

This clonotype occurred many times. The chain joins TRBV28 to TRBJ2-1; D ambiguous. The V end was cut by 1 base, the J end by 0 bases, with 16 bases between. The CDR3 loop spans 18 amino acids. CDR1 is MDHEN and CDR2 is SYDVKM in the germline V gene. Here the CDR3 DNA reads TGTGCCAGCAGTTTATTTTTATCCGACGGAAGCTCCTACAATGAGCAGTTCTTC. Translating it yields CASSLFLSDGSSYNEQFF.

This clonotype came up many times. This chain joins TRBV3-2 and TRBJ2-3; TRBD2, the table's D call, lacks a check against the DNA. TRBV3-2 is a recognized pseudogene. There are 17 residues in the CDR3. CDR3 protein: CASSRGLAGASTDTQYF. In DNA form, the CDR3 reads TGTGCCAGCAGCCGGGGACTAGCGGGCGCTAGCACAGATACGCAGTATTTT.

This clonotype was seen many times. The rearrangement links TRBV7-2 to TRBJ1-1; D may be TRBD1 (5 bases). Germline-derived CDR1 and CDR2 are SGHTA and FQGNSA. This CDR3 contains 16 residues. V was clipped by 1 base and J by 5 bases, with 17 bases between them. CDR3 nucleotide sequence: TGTGCCAGCAGCTTAGTTTTTACAGGAGTAGGGACTGAAGCTTTCTTT. Its protein is CASSLVFTGVGTEAFF.

The chain couples TRBV27 to TRBJ2-7; D gene uncertain. This CDR3 is built from 14 residues. Germline CDR1 is MNHEY and CDR2 is SMNVEV (reference sequence). The CDR3 DNA sequence: TGTAGCAGCTCTTTAAAGACGGCTGGTTACGAGCAGTACTTC. Translating gives CSSSLKTAGYEQYF.

A few counts support this clonotype. The chain carries TRBV6-1 and TRBJ2-3; D unclear. Germline V gene sequence: CDR1 MNHNS, CDR2 SASEGT. V lost 10 bases and J 11 bases, leaving 22 bases between the germline ends. The CDR3 is 13 amino acids. CDR3 residues: CATQRTPGREQYF. The DNA of the CDR3 is TGTGCCACCCAAAGAACTCCGGGCCGAGAGCAGTATTTT.

Many counts were recorded for this clonotype. V is TRBV2 and J is TRBJ1-3; no firm D call. Trimming pared 3 bases from V and 4 bases from J, leaving 10 bases between. This CDR3 comprises 14 residues. Germline V gives CDR1 SNHLY, CDR2 FYNNEI. CDR3 DNA: TGTGCCAGCAGTGAGCCTATGTTCGGAAACACCATATATTTT. This gives the protein CASSEPMFGNTIYF.

This clonotype was seen many times. CDR3 sequence reads: CASSWTGDYEQYF. For the CDR3, the DNA is TGTGCCAGCAGTTGGACAGGAGACTACGAGCAGTACTTC. V usage is TRBV6-1 and J usage is TRBJ2-7; TRBD1 matches at 7 bases. CDR1 is MNHNS and CDR2 is SASEGT in the germline V gene. Unmatched junction bases numbered 4, after V lost 5 bases and J lost 3 bases. The CDR3 sequence is 13 residues long.

The chain couples TRBV3-1 to TRBJ2-1; D is perhaps TRBD1 (5 bases). Trimming shortened V by 3 bases and J by 7 bases, and 10 bases separated the two germline ends. The CDR3 covers 13 residues. The V gene's germline CDR1 is LGHDT and CDR2 YNNKEL (reference sequence). Written as DNA, the CDR3 is TGTGCCAGCAGCCATGGCAGGGTAAATGAGCAGTTCTTC. Translation: CASSHGRVNEQFF.

There are many counts of this clonotype. The rearrangement joins TRBV2 to TRBJ2-3; 14 bases are shared with TRBD2. Germline-derived CDR1 and CDR2 are SNHLY and FYNNEI. This CDR3 has 19 amino acids. The V segment lost 4 bases and the J segment 0 bases; nucleotides outside the gene matches: 9. The CDR3, as DNA: TGTGCCAGCAGTGGAGGGACTAGCGGGAGTTCGGGGAGCACAGATACGCAGTATTTT. Amino acid sequence: CASSGGTSGSSGSTDTQYF.

This clonotype came up many times. The V and J genes are TRBV19 and TRBJ1-1; unclear D gene. V was trimmed by 1 base and J by 3 bases, leaving 6 bases between them. The CDR3 has 13 amino acids. Germline CDR1 is LNHDA and CDR2 is SQIVND (reference sequence). CDR3: CASSIVEDTEAFF. The CDR3 DNA reads as TGTGCCAGTAGTATAGTCGAGGACACTGAAGCTTTCTTT.